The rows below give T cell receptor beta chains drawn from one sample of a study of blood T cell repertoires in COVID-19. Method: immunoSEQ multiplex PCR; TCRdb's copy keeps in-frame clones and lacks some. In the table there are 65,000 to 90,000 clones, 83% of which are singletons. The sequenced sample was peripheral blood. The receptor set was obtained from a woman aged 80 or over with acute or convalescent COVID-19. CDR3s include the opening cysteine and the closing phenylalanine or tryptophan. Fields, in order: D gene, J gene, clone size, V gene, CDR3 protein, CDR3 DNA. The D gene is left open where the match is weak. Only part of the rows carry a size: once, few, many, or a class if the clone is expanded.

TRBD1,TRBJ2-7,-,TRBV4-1,CASSQTGSFYEQYF,TGCGCCAGCAGCCAGACAGGGAGTTTCTACGAGCAGTACTTC
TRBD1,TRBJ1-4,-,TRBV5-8,CASSLLTGGISATNEKLFF,TGTGCCAGCAGCTTGCTGACAGGGGGCATCTCGGCAACTAATGAAAAACTGTTTTTT
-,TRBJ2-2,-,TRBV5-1,CASTLNTGELFF,TGCGCCAGCACGTTGAACACCGGGGAGCTGTTTTTT
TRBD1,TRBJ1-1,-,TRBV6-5,CASRTGQGATEAFF,TGTGCCAGCAGAACCGGACAGGGGGCTACTGAAGCTTTCTTT
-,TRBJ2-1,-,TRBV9,CASSHYLGGEQFF,TGTGCCAGCAGCCACTATTTGGGAGGTGAGCAGTTCTTC
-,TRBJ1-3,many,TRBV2,CASTDGGGGNTIYF,TGTGCCAGCACTGATGGGGGGGGCGGAAACACCATATATTTT
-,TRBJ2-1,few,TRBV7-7,CASSLRLATYNEQFF,TGTGCTAGCAGCTTAAGGCTAGCGACCTACAATGAGCAGTTCTTC
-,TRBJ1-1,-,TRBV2,CASSEAAGGGPEAFF,TGTGCCAGCAGTGAAGCGGCTGGGGGGGGGCCTGAAGCTTTCTTT
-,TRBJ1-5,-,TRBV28,CASSLLIAAAGDQPQHF,TGTGCCAGCAGTTTATTAATAGCGGCCGCGGGGGATCAGCCCCAGCATTTT
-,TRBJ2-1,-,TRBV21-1,CASSKEEGGLAAYNEQFF,TGTGCCAGCAGCAAAGAGGAGGGGGGACTAGCGGCCTACAATGAGCAGTTCTTC
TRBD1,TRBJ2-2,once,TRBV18,CASSRDRNTGELFF,TGTGCCAGCTCCCGGGACAGAAACACCGGGGAGCTGTTTTTT
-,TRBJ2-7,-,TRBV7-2,CASSSQWSDYEQYF,TGTGCCAGCAGCTCCCAGTGGTCAGACTACGAGCAGTACTTC
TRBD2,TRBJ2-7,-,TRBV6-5,CASSRMTSTYEQYF,TGTGCCAGCAGTCGAATGACTAGCACGTACGAGCAGTACTTC
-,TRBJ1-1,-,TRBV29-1,CSANPAGGNTEAFF,TGCAGCGCGAATCCGGCCGGGGGGAACACTGAAGCTTTCTTT
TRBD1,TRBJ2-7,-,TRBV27,CASSPGGTGAEQYF,TGTGCCAGCAGCCCGGGGGGGACAGGGGCCGAGCAGTACTTC
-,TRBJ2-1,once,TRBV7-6,CASSLDHSPYNEQFF,TGTGCCAGCAGCTTAGACCACTCCCCCTACAATGAGCAGTTCTTC
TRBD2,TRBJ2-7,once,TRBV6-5,CASSYGGRASSYEQYF,TGTGCCAGCAGTTACGGCGGGAGGGCCTCTTCCTACGAGCAGTACTTC
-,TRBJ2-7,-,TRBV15,CATSPREGSYEQYF,TGTGCCACCAGCCCCAGGGAAGGTTCCTACGAGCAGTACTTC
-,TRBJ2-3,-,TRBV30,CAWSPTMTDTQYF,TGTGCCTGGAGTCCAACTATGACAGATACGCAGTATTTT
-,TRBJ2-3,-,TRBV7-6,CASSWGIAEATDTQYF,TGTGCCAGCAGCTGGGGGATAGCGGAGGCCACAGATACGCAGTATTTT
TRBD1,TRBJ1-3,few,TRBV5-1,CASSLGGQGYGNTIYF,TGCGCCAGCAGCTTGGGGGGACAGGGGTACGGAAACACCATATATTTT
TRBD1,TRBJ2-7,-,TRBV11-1,CASSTPKGQGGYEQYF,TGTGCCAGCAGCACACCCAAAGGACAGGGGGGGTACGAGCAGTACTTC